This T cell receptor (beta chain) was observed in a study of T cell responses to AZD1222 COVID-19 vaccine. The method was immunoSEQ multiplex PCR; TCRdb's version includes in-frame clones alone and lacks a portion of them. The sample comprises about 150,000 clones, 80% to 95% of which are singletons, and 1.6% rests with the top ten. The germline V and J ends were trimmed by 5 bases and 5 bases, with 15 bases remaining between them. The germline gives CDR1 MNHEY, CDR2 SMNVEV (reference sequence). The CDR3 is 14 residues long. The sequencing here drew on peripheral blood, taken on day 0 of AZD1222 vaccination. This chain joins TRBV27 and TRBJ1-1, with D possibly being TRBD1 (6 bases). The receptor comes from an adult in good health. DNA for the CDR3: TGTGCCAGCAGTCCTCAGAGGGGGATAACTGAAGCTTTCTTT. Translating it yields CASSPQRGITEAFF.